These 21 T cell receptor beta chains share one sample of origin, sequenced in a study of blood T cell repertoires in COVID-19. Generated by immunoSEQ multiplex PCR, the TCRdb table keeps only in-frame clones and is missing some. This table holds 270,000 or so clones, 70% to 90% found once. Sequenced sample: peripheral blood. All receptors derive from a woman in her 30s with COVID-19, enrolled during active disease.

This clone was counted at least ten times. The gene calls are TRBV19 and TRBJ2-2; 7 nucleotides align to TRBD2. CDR3 length equals 15 residues. J gave up 4 bases and V 5 bases, and 7 bases lay outside the gene matches. Germline V gene lookup returns CDR1 LNHDA and CDR2 SQIVND (reference sequence). The CDR3 coding sequence is TGTGCCAGTAGTCCTTTTGGGGGGGGCACCGGGGAGCTGTTTTTT. Amino acid sequence: CASSPFGGGTGELFF.

V and J are TRBV5-8 and TRBJ2-5; TRBD1 aligns across 9 bases. There are 14 residues in the CDR3. With V trimmed by 6 bases and J by 4 bases, 7 bases remained unmatched. Germline CDR1 SGHTS, CDR2 YDEGEE. In DNA, the CDR3 is TGTGCCAGCACCTACGGACAGGGGAGAGAGACCCAGTACTTC. The encoded protein is CASTYGQGRETQYF.

This clone was picked up a small number of times. The rearrangement uses TRBV19 and TRBJ2-7, with D possibly TRBD2 on 5 matching bases. V was trimmed by 3 bases and J by 7 bases, leaving 13 bases between them. Germline V gives CDR1 LNHDA, CDR2 SQIVND (reference sequence). This CDR3 comprises 13 residues. For the CDR3, the DNA is TGTGCCAGTAGTATGGGCCGGGGAGAGGAGCAGTACTTC. This codes for CASSMGRGEEQYF.

The chain recombines TRBV5-1 with TRBJ1-1, with TRBD1 as a possible D gene (5 bases). Germline lookup yields CDR1 SGHRS and CDR2 YFSETQ. V was cut by 0 bases and J by 3 bases, with 15 bases left in between. The CDR3 extends over 16 amino acids. The CDR3 here is CASSLVQARSYTEAFF. The CDR3 region has the DNA TGCGCCAGCAGCTTGGTACAGGCCCGATCCTACACTGAAGCTTTCTTT. The complete variable domain, with remaining parts taken from reference TRBV5-1 and TRBJ1-1, reads KAGVTQTPRYLIKTRGQQVTLSCSPISGHRSVSWYQQTPGQGLQFLFEYFSETQRNKGNFPGRFSGRQFSNSRSEMNVSTLELGDSALYLCASSLVQARSYTEAFFGQGTRLTVV.

The chain has TRBV14 and TRBJ2-3; 10 nucleotides align to TRBD2. CDR1 and CDR2 from the germline V gene are SGHDN and FVKESK. V was clipped by 0 bases and J by 6 bases; unmatched bases: 9. The CDR3 contains 17 residues. For the CDR3, the DNA is TGTGCCAGCAGCCAAGATCGGGTCAGCGGGGGGGATGATACGCAGTATTTT. Translation gives CASSQDRVSGGDDTQYF.

The chain is built from TRBV21-1 and TRBJ2-5; whether TRBD2, the table's D call, matches the DNA was not checked. TRBV21-1 constitutes a pseudogene. The CDR3 loop spans 18 amino acids. The CDR3 is CASSHRIQTRGWQETQYF. In DNA, the CDR3 is TGTGCCAGCAGCCATAGAATTCAGACGCGAGGGTGGCAAGAGACCCAGTACTTC.

The chain recombines TRBV6-6 with TRBJ2-5; 11 bases agree with TRBD2. J gave up 4 bases and V 5 bases, and 15 bases lay outside the gene matches. The CDR3 length is 18 residues. Looked up from germline, CDR1 is MNHNY and CDR2 is SVGAGI (reference sequence). CDR3 sequence: CASSRDRIVAGGPETQYF. The CDR3 coding sequence is TGTGCCAGCAGTCGAGACCGGATCGTAGCGGGGGGGCCAGAGACCCAGTACTTC.

This sequence joins TRBV30 and TRBJ2-1; D is unclear. V lost 3 bases and J 1 base, leaving 10 bases between the germline ends. The CDR3 covers 14 residues. Germline V CDR1 and CDR2: GTSNPN, SVGIG (reference sequence). CDR3 residues: CAWRVGLSYNEQFF. For the CDR3, the DNA is TGTGCCTGGAGGGTGGGCTTGTCCTACAATGAGCAGTTCTTC.

This chain connects TRBV5-4 to TRBJ2-3; no reliable D call. With 5 bases removed from V and 0 bases from J, the gap between germline ends came to 10 bases. The CDR3 loop spans 14 amino acids. Looked up from germline, CDR1 is SGHNT and CDR2 is YYREEE (reference sequence). CDR3: CASSLRHSTDTQYF. The CDR3 DNA is TGTGCCAGCAGTCTGCGACATAGCACAGATACGCAGTATTTT. The full variable domain, in which reference TRBV5-4 and TRBJ2-3 provide the parts outside the CDR3, is ETGVTQSPTHLIKTRGQQVTLRCSSQSGHNTVSWYQQALGQGPQFIFQYYREEENGRGNFPPRFSGLQFPNYSSELNVNALELDDSALYLCASSLRHSTDTQYFGPGTRLTVL.

The V gene is TRBV7-9, the J gene TRBJ1-1, with D uncertain. Germline values: CDR1 SEHNR, CDR2 FQNEAQ (reference sequence). V lost 2 bases, J lost 0 bases, and 13 bases lay in between. This CDR3 is built from 16 residues. The CDR3 coding sequence is TGTGCCAGCAGCTTAATCGGTCTTGATTTGAACACTGAAGCTTTCTTT. As protein: CASSLIGLDLNTEAFF.

This clone has only a few counts. The rearrangement uses TRBV6-4 and TRBJ2-2; TRBD1 matches 9 bases. CDR1 is MRHNA and CDR2 is SNTAGT in the germline V gene. V lost 3 bases and J lost 4; bases outside the gene matches: 6. This CDR3 spans 16 amino acids. Written as DNA, the CDR3 is TGTGCCAGCAGTGAGGGACAGGGATGGACCACCGGGGAGCTGTTTTTT. Its translation: CASSEGQGWTTGELFF.

The rearrangement joins TRBV3-1 (or the pseudogene TRBV3-2) to TRBJ2-1; TRBD1 matches at 7 bases. V dropped 3 bases and J dropped 3; count of bases not matched to a gene: 8. CDR1 and CDR2 (germline): LGHDT, YNNKEL (reference sequence). The CDR3 runs 16 residues. The CDR3 region has the DNA TGTGCCAGCAGCCATGCCGGGACAGCAGTCTACAATGAGCAGTTCTTC. Its translation is CASSHAGTAVYNEQFF.

CDR3 loop: CASSLALAPDTQYF. CDR3 DNA: TGTGCCAGCAGCTTGGCACTAGCTCCAGATACGCAGTATTTT. The chain employs TRBV5-4 and TRBJ2-3; D is possibly TRBD2 (6 bases). Per germline, CDR1 SGHNT and CDR2 YYREEE (reference sequence). This CDR3 is built from 14 residues. Trimming pared 0 bases from V and 4 bases from J, leaving 9 bases between.

The gene calls are TRBV5-6 and TRBJ2-5, with 9 bases identical to TRBD2. V was pared by 0 bases and J by 5 bases, with 8 bases of the junction left unmatched. There are 16 residues in the CDR3. Germline CDR1 is SGHDT and CDR2 is YYEEEE. The CDR3 region has the DNA TGTGCCAGCAGCTTGGGACTAGCGGCGGGATGGGAGACCCAGTACTTC. It is translated as CASSLGLAAGWETQYF.

This sequence joins TRBV19 and TRBJ1-2; D uncertain. The CDR3 consists of 16 residues. CDR1 LNHDA and CDR2 SQIVND come from the germline V gene (reference sequence). The V end was cut by 3 bases, the J end by 7 bases, with 21 bases between. The CDR3 loop reads CASSIARETAAFGYTF. Here the CDR3 DNA reads TGTGCCAGTAGTATCGCGCGGGAAACAGCCGCTTTTGGCTACACCTTC.

The rearrangement links TRBV19 to TRBJ1-3; D gene unclear. The CDR3 is 13 residues long. The germline V and J ends were trimmed by 9 bases and 2 bases, with 11 bases remaining between them. The V gene's germline CDR1 is LNHDA and CDR2 SQIVND (reference sequence). In DNA form, the CDR3 reads TGTGCCAGCACAGCCTCCCCTGGAAACACCATATATTTT. Residues: CASTASPGNTIYF.

This clone was detected only once. The CDR3 loop reads CASSPMTGSSYEQYF. The CDR3 coding sequence is TGTGCCAGCTCACCCATGACGGGGAGCTCCTACGAGCAGTACTTC. The chain has TRBV18 and TRBJ2-7, with D tentatively TRBD2 (5 bases). The CDR3 spans 15 residues. The V gene lost 3 bases and the J gene lost 0 bases, with 12 bases spanning the gap. Germline V gene sequence: CDR1 KGHSH, CDR2 LQKENI. Together with reference TRBV18 and TRBJ2-7, the CDR3 gives the full variable domain: NAGVMQNPRHLVRRRGQEARLRCSPMKGHSHVYWYRQLPEEGLKFMVYLQKENIIDESGMPKERFSAEFPKEGPSILRIQQVVRGDSAAYFCASSPMTGSSYEQYFGPGTRLTVT.

This rearrangement joins TRBV5-1 to TRBJ2-7, with D possibly being TRBD1 (6 bases). CDR1 and CDR2 (germline): SGHRS, YFSETQ. The length of the CDR3 is 14 residues. V was pared by 0 bases and J by 5 bases, with 12 bases between. CDR3 residues: CASSLVRTEDEQYF. In nucleotides, the CDR3 is TGCGCCAGCAGCTTGGTCAGGACAGAAGACGAGCAGTACTTC.

This clone appeared once. The genes are TRBV16 and TRBJ1-1; 11 positions match TRBD1. Per the germline V gene, CDR1 is KGHSY and CDR2 is FQNENV. This CDR3 spans 16 amino acids. Trimming at V came to 2 bases and at J to 5 bases, leaving 7 bases not matched to a gene. CDR3 DNA sequence: TGTGCCAGCAGCCAACCCCGGGACAGGGGGTTGACTGAAGCTTTCTTT. Amino acid sequence: CASSQPRDRGLTEAFF. The complete variable domain, with remaining parts taken from reference TRBV16 and TRBJ1-1, reads GEEVAQTPKHLVRGEGQKAKLYCAPIKGHSYVFWYQQVLKNEFKFLISFQNENVFDETGMPKERFSAKCLPNSPCSLEIQATKLEDSAVYFCASSQPRDRGLTEAFFGQGTRLTVV.

The chain combines TRBV27 with TRBJ1-1; possibly TRBD1 for D (5 bases). Trimming cost V 8 bases and J 8 bases, with 9 bases left between them. Per the germline V gene, CDR1 is MNHEY and CDR2 is SMNVEV (reference sequence). The CDR3 consists of 10 residues. The CDR3, as DNA: TGTGCCAGCGGATCAGGGGAAGCTTTCTTT. It codes for CASGSGEAFF.

This clone was counted a few times. This chain joins TRBV4-1 and TRBJ2-2, with 7 bases identical to TRBD1. Trimming cost V 5 bases and J 2 bases; bases outside gene matches: 5. From germline, CDR1 is MGHRA and CDR2 YSYEKL. This CDR3 comprises 15 residues. CDR3 amino acids: CASSSWDSNTGELFF. Here the CDR3 DNA reads TGCGCCAGCAGCTCCTGGGACAGTAACACCGGGGAGCTGTTTTTT.